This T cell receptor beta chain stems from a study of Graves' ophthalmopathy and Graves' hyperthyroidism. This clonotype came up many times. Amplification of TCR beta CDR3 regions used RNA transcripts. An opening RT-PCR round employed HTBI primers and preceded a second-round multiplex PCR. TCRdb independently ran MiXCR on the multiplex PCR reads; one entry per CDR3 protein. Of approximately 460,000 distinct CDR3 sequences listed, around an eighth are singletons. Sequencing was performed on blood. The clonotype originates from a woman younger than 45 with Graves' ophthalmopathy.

The CDR3 nucleotides are TGTGCCAGCAGTTCGGGAGTCGCAGAGACCCAGTACTTC. This codes for CASSSGVAETQYF. The chain is built from TRBV6-5 and TRBJ2-5; tentatively, D is TRBD2 (6 bases). The CDR3 extends over 13 amino acids. Trimming took 4 bases from V and 4 from J, leaving 10 bases between them. Looked up from germline, CDR1 is MNHEY and CDR2 is SVGAGI.